The clone carrying this T cell receptor (beta chain) has only a few counts. Antigen specificity is unknown. TCRdb analysed the RT-PCR reads with MiXCR anew, one entry per CDR3 protein. The profile shows under 550,000 distinct CDR3 sequences, 6.5% to 8% of them singletons. This specimen belongs to a study of response to subunit inactivated influenza vaccine. The V end was cut by 4 bases, the J end by 5 bases, with 21 bases between. The germline V gene has CDR1 GTSNPN and CDR2 SVGIG (reference sequence). CDR3 length: 15 residues. Broader study findings: The authors proposed limited new T cell recruitment per seasonal influenza vaccination.

The gene calls are TRBV30 and TRBJ2-7; D may be TRBD1 (6 bases). The specimen comprised PBMCs from blood, sampled around 25 months after vaccination. The source is a man aged 50 to 69 who received an inactivated influenza vaccine. As DNA, the CDR3 is TGTGCCTGGACTCCCTTGGCAGGGGTTTACCACGAGCAGTACTTC. Translating it yields CAWTPLAGVYHEQYF.